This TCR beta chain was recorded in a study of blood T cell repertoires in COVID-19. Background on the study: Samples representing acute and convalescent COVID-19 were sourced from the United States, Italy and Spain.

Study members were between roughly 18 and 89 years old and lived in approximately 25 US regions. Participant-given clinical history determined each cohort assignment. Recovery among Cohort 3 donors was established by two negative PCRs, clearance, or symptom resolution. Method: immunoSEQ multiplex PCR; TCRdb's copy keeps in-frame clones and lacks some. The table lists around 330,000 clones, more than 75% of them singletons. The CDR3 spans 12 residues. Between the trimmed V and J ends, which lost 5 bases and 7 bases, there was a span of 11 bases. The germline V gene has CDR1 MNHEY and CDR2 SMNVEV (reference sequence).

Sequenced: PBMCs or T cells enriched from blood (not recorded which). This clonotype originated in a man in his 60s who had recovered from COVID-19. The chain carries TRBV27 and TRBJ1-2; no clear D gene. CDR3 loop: CASSTGQLGYTF. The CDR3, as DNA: TGTGCCAGCAGTACTGGGCAGCTTGGCTACACCTTC.